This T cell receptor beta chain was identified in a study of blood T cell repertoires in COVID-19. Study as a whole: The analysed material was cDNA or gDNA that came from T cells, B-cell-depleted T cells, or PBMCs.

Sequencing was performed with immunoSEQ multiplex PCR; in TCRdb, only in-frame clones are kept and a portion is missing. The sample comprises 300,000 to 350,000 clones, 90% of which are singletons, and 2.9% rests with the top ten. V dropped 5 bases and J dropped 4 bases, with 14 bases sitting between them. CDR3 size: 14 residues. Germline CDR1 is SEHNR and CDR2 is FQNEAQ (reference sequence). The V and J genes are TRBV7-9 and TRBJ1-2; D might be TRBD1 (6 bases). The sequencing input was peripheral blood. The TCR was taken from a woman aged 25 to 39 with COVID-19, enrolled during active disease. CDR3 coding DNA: TGTGCCAGCAGCCCCAGTACAGGGTTCTATGGCTACACCTTC. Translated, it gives CASSPSTGFYGYTF.